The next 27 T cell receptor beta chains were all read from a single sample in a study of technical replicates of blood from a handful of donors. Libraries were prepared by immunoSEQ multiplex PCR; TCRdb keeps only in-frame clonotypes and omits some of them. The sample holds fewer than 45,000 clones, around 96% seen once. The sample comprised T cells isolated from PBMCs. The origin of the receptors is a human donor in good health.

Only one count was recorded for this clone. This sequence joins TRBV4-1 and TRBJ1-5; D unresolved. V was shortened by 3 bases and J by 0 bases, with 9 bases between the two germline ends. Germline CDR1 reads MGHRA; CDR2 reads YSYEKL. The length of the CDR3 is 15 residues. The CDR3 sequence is CASSQTGISNQPQHF. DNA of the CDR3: TGCGCCAGCAGCCAGACGGGGATTAGCAATCAGCCCCAGCATTTT.

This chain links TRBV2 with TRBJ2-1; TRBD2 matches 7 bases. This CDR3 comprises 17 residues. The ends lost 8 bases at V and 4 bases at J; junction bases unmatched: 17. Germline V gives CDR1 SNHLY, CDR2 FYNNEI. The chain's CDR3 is CASAGGGVRMLYNEQFF. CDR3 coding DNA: TGTGCCAGCGCCGGGGGAGGGGTTAGGATGTTGTACAATGAGCAGTTCTTC.

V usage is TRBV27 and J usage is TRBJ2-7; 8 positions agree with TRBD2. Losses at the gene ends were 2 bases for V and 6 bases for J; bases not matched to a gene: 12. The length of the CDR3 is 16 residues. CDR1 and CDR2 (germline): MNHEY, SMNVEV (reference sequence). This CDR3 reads CASSLTGGGTRIEQYF. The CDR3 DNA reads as TGTGCCAGCAGTTTAACGGGGGGTGGGACTAGAATCGAGCAGTACTTC.

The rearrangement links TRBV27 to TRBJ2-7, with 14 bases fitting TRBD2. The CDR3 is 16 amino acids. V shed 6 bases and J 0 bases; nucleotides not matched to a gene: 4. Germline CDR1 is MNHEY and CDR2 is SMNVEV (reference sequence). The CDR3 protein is CASRGLAGESSYEQYF. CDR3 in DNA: TGTGCCAGCAGGGGACTAGCGGGAGAGAGCTCCTACGAGCAGTACTTC.

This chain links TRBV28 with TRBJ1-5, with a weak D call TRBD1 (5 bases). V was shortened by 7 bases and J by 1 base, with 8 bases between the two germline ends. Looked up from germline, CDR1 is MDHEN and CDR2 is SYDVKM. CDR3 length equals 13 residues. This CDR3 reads CASNWGSNQPQHF. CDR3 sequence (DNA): TGTGCCAGCAACTGGGGCAGCAATCAGCCCCAGCATTTT.

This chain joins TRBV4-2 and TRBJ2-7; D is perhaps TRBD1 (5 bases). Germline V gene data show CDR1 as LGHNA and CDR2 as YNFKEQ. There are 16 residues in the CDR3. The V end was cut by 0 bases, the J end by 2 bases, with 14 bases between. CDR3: CASSQDGADTAYEQYF. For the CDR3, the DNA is TGTGCCAGCAGCCAAGATGGGGCAGACACAGCCTACGAGCAGTACTTC.

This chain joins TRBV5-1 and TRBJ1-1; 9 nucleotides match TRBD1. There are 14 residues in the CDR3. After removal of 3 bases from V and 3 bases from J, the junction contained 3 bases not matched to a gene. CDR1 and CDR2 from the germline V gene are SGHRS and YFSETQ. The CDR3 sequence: CASSWWTGDTEAFF. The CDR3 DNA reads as TGCGCCAGCAGCTGGTGGACAGGGGACACTGAAGCTTTCTTT.

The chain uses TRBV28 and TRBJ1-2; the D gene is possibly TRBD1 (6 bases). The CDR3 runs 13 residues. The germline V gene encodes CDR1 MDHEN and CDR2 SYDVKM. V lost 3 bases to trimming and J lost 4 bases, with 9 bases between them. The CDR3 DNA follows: TGTGCCAGCAGTTTCAGGGGTGTCTATGGCTACACCTTC. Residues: CASSFRGVYGYTF.

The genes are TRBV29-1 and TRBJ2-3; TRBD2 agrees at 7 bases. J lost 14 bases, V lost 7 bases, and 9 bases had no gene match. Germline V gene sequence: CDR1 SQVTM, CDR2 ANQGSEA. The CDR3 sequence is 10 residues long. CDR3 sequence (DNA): TGCAGCGCCGCGGGGGAGGGTTTGTATTTT. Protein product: CSAAGEGLYF.

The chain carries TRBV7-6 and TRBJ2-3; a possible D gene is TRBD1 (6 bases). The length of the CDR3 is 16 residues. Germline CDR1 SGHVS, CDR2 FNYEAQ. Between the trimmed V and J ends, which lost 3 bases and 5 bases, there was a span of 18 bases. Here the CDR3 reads CASSLGFLQGVDTQYF. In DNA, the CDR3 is TGTGCCAGCAGCTTGGGCTTCTTACAGGGTGTAGATACGCAGTATTTT.

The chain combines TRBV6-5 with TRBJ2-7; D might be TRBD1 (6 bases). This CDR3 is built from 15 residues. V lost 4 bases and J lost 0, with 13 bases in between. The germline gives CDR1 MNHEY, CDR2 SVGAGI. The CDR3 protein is CASSSRDKFSYEQYF. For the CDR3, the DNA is TGTGCCAGCAGTTCCAGGGACAAATTCTCCTACGAGCAGTACTTC.

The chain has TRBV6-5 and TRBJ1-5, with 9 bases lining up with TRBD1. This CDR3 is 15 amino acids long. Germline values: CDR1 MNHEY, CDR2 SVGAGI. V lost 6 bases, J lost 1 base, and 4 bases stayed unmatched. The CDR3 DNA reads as TGTGCCAGCAGAGCCGGGACAGGGAGCAATCAGCCCCAGCATTTT. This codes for CASRAGTGSNQPQHF.

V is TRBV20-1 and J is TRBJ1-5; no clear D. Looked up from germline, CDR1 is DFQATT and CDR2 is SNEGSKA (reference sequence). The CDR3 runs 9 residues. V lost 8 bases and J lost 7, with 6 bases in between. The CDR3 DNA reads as TGCAGTTGCGGGCAGCCCCAGCATTTT. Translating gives CSCGQPQHF.

The CDR3 DNA sequence: TGTGCCTGGAGTGTACAGGGGGTAGAACTGTTTTTT. Amino acid sequence: CAWSVQGVELFF. The V and J genes are TRBV30 and TRBJ1-4, with TRBD1 matching over 8 bases. The germline V gene encodes CDR1 GTSNPN and CDR2 SVGIG (reference sequence). This CDR3 has 12 amino acids. V shed 0 bases and J 12 bases; nucleotides not matched to a gene: 3.

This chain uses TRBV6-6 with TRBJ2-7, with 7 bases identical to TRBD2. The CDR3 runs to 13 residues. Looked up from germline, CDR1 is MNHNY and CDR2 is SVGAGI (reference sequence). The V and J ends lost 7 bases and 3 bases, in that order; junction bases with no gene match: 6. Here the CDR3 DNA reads TGTGCCAGCACTTCTAGCGGACGCTACGAGCAGTACTTC. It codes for CASTSSGRYEQYF.

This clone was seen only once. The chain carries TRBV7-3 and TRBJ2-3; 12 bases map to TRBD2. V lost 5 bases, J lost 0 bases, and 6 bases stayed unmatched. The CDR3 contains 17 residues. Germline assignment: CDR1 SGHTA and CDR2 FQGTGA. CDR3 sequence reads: CASSDPTSGSSTDTQYF. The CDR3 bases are TGTGCCAGCAGCGACCCGACTAGCGGGAGTAGCACAGATACGCAGTATTTT.

The CDR3 region has the DNA TGTGCCAGCAGCCCAGGAGGGTTGGGGGGCTATGGCTACACCTTC. It codes for CASSPGGLGGYGYTF. This chain uses TRBV11-3 with TRBJ1-2; maybe TRBD1 (5 bases). V was trimmed by 5 bases and J by 4 bases, leaving 17 bases between them. The CDR3 sequence is 15 residues long. Germline lookup yields CDR1 SGHNT and CDR2 YENEEA.

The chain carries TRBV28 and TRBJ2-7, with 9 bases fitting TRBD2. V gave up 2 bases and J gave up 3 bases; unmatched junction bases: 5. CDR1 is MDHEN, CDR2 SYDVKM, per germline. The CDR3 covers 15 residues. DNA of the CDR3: TGTGCCAGCAGTTTACTAGCGGGACTTTTCTACGAGCAGTACTTC. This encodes CASSLLAGLFYEQYF.

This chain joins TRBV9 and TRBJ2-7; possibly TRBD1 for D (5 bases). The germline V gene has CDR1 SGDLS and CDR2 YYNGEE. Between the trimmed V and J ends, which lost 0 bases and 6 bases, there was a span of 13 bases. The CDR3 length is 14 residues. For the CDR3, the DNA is TGTGCCAGCAGCGTAGGCCGACAGACGTCCGAGCAGTACTTC. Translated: CASSVGRQTSEQYF.

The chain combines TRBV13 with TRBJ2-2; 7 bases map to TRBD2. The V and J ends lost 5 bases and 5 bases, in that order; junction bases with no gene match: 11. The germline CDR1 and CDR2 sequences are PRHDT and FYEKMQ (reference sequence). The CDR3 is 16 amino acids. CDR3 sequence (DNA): TGTGCCAGCAGCGCCGCGGGAGTAACAAGGACCGGGGAGCTGTTTTTT. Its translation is CASSAAGVTRTGELFF.

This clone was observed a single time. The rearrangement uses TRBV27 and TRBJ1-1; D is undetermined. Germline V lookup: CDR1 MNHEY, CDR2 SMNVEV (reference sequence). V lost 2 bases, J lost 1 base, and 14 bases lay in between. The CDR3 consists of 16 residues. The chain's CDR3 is CASSLASWPGNTEAFF. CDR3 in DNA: TGTGCCAGCAGTTTAGCCTCGTGGCCAGGGAACACTGAAGCTTTCTTT.

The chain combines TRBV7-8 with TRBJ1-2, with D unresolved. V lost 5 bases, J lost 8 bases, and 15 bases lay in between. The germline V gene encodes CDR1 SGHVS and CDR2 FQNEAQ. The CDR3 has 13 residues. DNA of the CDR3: TGTGCCAGCAGCCGAATGGTTATACAGGGCTACACCTTC. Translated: CASSRMVIQGYTF.

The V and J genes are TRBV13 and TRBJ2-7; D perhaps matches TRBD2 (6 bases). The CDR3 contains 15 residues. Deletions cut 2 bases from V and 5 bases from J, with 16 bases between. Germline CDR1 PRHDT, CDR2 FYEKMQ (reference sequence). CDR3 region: CASSLRRPSEDEQYF. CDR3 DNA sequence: TGTGCCAGCAGCTTACGCCGGCCTAGCGAAGACGAGCAGTACTTC.

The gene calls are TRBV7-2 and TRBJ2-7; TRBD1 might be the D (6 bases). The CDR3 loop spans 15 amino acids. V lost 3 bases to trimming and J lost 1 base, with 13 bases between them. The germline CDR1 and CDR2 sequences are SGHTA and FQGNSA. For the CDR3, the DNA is TGTGCCAGCAGCTTTTTAGGGGGAGATTCCTACGAGCAGTACTTC. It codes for CASSFLGGDSYEQYF.

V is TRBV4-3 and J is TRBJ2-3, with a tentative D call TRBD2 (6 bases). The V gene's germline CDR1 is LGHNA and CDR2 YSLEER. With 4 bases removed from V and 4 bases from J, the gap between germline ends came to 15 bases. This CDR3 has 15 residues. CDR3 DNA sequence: TGCGCCAGCAGCCCTACCTTGGGAGGAGCAGATACGCAGTATTTT. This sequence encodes CASSPTLGGADTQYF.

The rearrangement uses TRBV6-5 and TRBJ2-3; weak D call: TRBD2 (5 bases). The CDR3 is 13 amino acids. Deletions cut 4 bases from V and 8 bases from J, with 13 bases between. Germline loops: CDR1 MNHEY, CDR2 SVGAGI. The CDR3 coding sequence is TGTGCCAGCAGTTCCGACTACGCTGGTACGCAGTATTTT. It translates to CASSSDYAGTQYF.

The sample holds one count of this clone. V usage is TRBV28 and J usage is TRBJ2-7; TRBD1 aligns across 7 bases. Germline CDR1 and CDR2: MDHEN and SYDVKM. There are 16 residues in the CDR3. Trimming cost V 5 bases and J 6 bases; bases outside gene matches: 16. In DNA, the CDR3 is TGTGCCAGCAGTCCGTCCCAGGGGACAGTGGGGTTCGAGCAGTACTTC. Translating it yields CASSPSQGTVGFEQYF.